Below are 25 T cell receptor beta chains sequenced from a single sample in a study of blood T cell repertoires in COVID-19. The data were produced by immunoSEQ multiplex PCR, yet TCRdb's version contains in-frame clones alone and is incomplete. The sample consists of 190,000 or so clones, 85% of them appearing once. The source material was peripheral blood. These receptors were obtained from a man between 60 and 70 years old with COVID-19, enrolled during active disease.

The CDR3 nucleotides are TGTGCCAGCAGCCAAGCCCGGCGAGGGGGCACCGGGGAGCTGTTTTTT. It specifies CASSQARRGGTGELFF. The chain employs TRBV14 and TRBJ2-2; D is perhaps TRBD1 (6 bases). CDR1 SGHDN and CDR2 FVKESK come from the germline V gene. This CDR3 has 16 residues. V gave up 1 base and J gave up 4 bases, with 13 bases separating them. The full variable domain, its missing parts supplied by reference TRBV14 and TRBJ2-2, is EAGVTQFPSHSVIEKGQTVTLRCDPISGHDNLYWYRRVMGKEIKFLLHFVKESKQDESGMPNNRFLAERTGGTYSTLKVQPAELEDSGVYFCASSQARRGGTGELFFGEGSRLTVL.

The sample holds a few counts of this clone. V is TRBV19 and J is TRBJ1-3, with 9 nucleotides matching TRBD1. This CDR3 has 14 residues. The trim removed 8 bases at V and 3 bases at J, leaving 5 bases unmatched. Germline CDR1 reads LNHDA; CDR2 reads SQIVND (reference sequence). CDR3 protein: CASYRGQRGNTIYF. CDR3 in DNA: TGTGCCAGTTACAGGGGGCAGCGTGGAAACACCATATATTTT.

The DNA for the CDR3 is TGTGCCAGCAGTTCATTTCACAGGGGAGGCTACGAGCAGTACTTC. Protein sequence: CASSSFHRGGYEQYF. The V and J genes are TRBV27 and TRBJ2-7, with D possibly TRBD1 on 7 matching bases. Germline assignment: CDR1 MNHEY and CDR2 SMNVEV (reference sequence). The CDR3 sequence is 15 residues long. With 4 bases removed from V and 3 bases from J, the gap between germline ends came to 16 bases.

This clone has just one count. This chain connects TRBV19 to TRBJ2-1; the match to TRBD2 covers 7 bases. Trimming cost V 5 bases and J 0 bases; bases outside gene matches: 7. Germline CDR1 LNHDA, CDR2 SQIVND (reference sequence). The CDR3 is 16 residues long. The CDR3 protein is CASSSFGGSSYNEQFF. The CDR3 nucleotides are TGTGCCAGTAGTTCCTTTGGCGGGAGCTCCTACAATGAGCAGTTCTTC.

V gene TRBV5-4 combines with J gene TRBJ2-7; 10 positions match TRBD1. This CDR3 is built from 14 residues. The V and J ends lost 4 bases and 5 bases, in that order; junction bases with no gene match: 6. CDR1 is SGHNT and CDR2 is YYREEE in the germline V gene (reference sequence). For the CDR3, the DNA is TGTGCCAGCAGCAGGGACAGGGGTCGCCACGAGCAGTACTTC. It translates to CASSRDRGRHEQYF.

The chain joins TRBV7-2 to TRBJ2-7; no clear D gene. The CDR3 totals 14 residues. Germline CDR1 SGHTA, CDR2 FQGNSA. The germline V and J ends were trimmed by 5 bases and 4 bases, with 15 bases remaining between them. The CDR3 loop is CASSPPYVPYEQYF. The CDR3 coding sequence is TGTGCCAGCAGCCCCCCCTACGTTCCATACGAGCAGTACTTC.

The J gene is TRBJ1-2, the V gene TRBV18, with 7 bases identical to TRBD1. The J segment lost 4 bases and the V segment lost 3 bases, leaving 5 bases of the junction unmatched. CDR3 length: 14 residues. CDR1 is KGHSH, CDR2 LQKENI, per germline. In DNA form, the CDR3 reads TGTGCCAGCTCACCGGACAGGCCTGCCTATGGCTACACCTTC. As protein: CASSPDRPAYGYTF.

This sequence joins TRBV7-9 and TRBJ1-1, with 7 bases identical to TRBD1. Germline-derived CDR1 and CDR2 are SEHNR and FQNEAQ (reference sequence). The CDR3 is 17 residues long. The V gene end was trimmed by 3 bases and the J gene end by 1 base; junction bases not matched to a gene: 11. The CDR3 coding sequence is TGTGCCAGCAGCTTTACTGTGGGCAGGGGGGCGAACACTGAAGCTTTCTTT. Its protein product is CASSFTVGRGANTEAFF.

The chain uses TRBV30 and TRBJ2-2; D is unresolved. CDR1 is GTSNPN and CDR2 is SVGIG in the germline V gene (reference sequence). CDR3 length equals 13 residues. The germline V and J ends were trimmed by 1 base and 8 bases, with 11 bases remaining between them. In DNA, the CDR3 is TGTGCCTGGAGTGCCATGAGTCGGGGGGAGCTGTTTTTT. Encoded protein: CAWSAMSRGELFF.

This clone came up once. The J gene is TRBJ1-5, the V gene TRBV4-2; D is possibly TRBD1 (5 bases). Germline V gives CDR1 LGHNA, CDR2 YNFKEQ. The CDR3 length is 15 residues. V lost 0 bases and J 6 bases, leaving 12 bases between the germline ends. The CDR3 DNA is TGTGCCAGCAGCCAAGAGTTGCAGGGTGGTCAGCCCCAGCATTTT. Its protein product is CASSQELQGGQPQHF.

J is TRBJ2-1 and V is TRBV7-3; 7 bases agree with TRBD1. Per the germline V gene, CDR1 is SGHTA and CDR2 is FQGTGA. V lost 0 bases to trimming and J lost 9 bases; unmatched junction nucleotides: 5. The CDR3 totals 14 residues. The CDR3 spells CASSLTTGRVEQFF. CDR3 coding DNA: TGTGCCAGCAGCTTAACGACAGGGAGAGTTGAGCAGTTCTTC.

This clone was observed a few times. The CDR3 loop is CASSWGGTGALNEQYF. Written as DNA, the CDR3 is TGTGCCAGCAGCTGGGGAGGGACAGGGGCGTTGAACGAGCAGTACTTC. The chain couples TRBV11-2 to TRBJ2-7; TRBD1 matches at 10 bases. This CDR3 comprises 16 residues. Per germline, CDR1 SGHAT and CDR2 FQNNGV. V shed 4 bases, J shed 5 bases, and the junction held 11 bases outside the gene matches.

This chain uses TRBV28 with TRBJ1-4; TRBD1 matches at 9 bases. The germline V gene encodes CDR1 MDHEN and CDR2 SYDVKM. This CDR3 is built from 16 residues. V lost 6 bases to trimming and J lost 7 bases; unmatched junction nucleotides: 12. The DNA of the CDR3 is TGTGCCAGCAGCCCGACAGGGGGTCGAGTAGGTGAAAAACTGTTTTTT. This codes for CASSPTGGRVGEKLFF.

This rearrangement joins TRBV10-3 to TRBJ2-2; tentatively, D is TRBD1 (6 bases). Germline-derived CDR1 and CDR2 are ENHRY and SYGVKD. V dropped 5 bases and J dropped 5 bases, with 15 bases sitting between them. The CDR3 sequence is 15 residues long. The CDR3 bases are TGTGCCATCAGTAACCGGGACATGGGAACCGGGGAGCTGTTTTTT. It specifies CAISNRDMGTGELFF.

The chain combines TRBV19 with TRBJ1-1; D uncertain. The CDR3 has 12 amino acids. Germline CDR1 reads LNHDA; CDR2 reads SQIVND (reference sequence). Trimming pared 0 bases from V and 5 bases from J, leaving 4 bases between. The CDR3 coding sequence is TGTGCCAGTAGTATAGACCGGACTGAAGCTTTCTTT. It yields the protein CASSIDRTEAFF.

The chain uses TRBV7-8 and TRBJ2-1, with 7 bases that match TRBD2. Per the germline V gene, CDR1 is SGHVS and CDR2 is FQNEAQ. V lost 2 bases to trimming and J lost 6 bases; unmatched junction nucleotides: 10. The CDR3 length is 16 residues. The CDR3 sequence is CASSLWGEGFGNEQFF. DNA for the CDR3: TGTGCCAGCAGCTTATGGGGGGAGGGATTTGGCAATGAGCAGTTCTTC.

The V gene is TRBV18, the J gene TRBJ1-2; D is ambiguous. The CDR3 loop spans 14 amino acids. The germline CDR1 and CDR2 sequences are KGHSH and LQKENI. V was shortened by 0 bases and J by 2 bases, with 7 bases between the two germline ends. The CDR3 nucleotides read TGTGCCAGCTCACCACCCCTCAGAAACTATGGCTACACCTTC. Protein product: CASSPPLRNYGYTF.

This chain connects TRBV2 to TRBJ2-1; 8 bases agree with TRBD2. The ends lost 3 bases at V and 7 bases at J; junction bases unmatched: 11. CDR3 size: 16 residues. The V gene's germline CDR1 is SNHLY and CDR2 FYNNEI. The CDR3 region has the DNA TGTGCCAGCAGTGAGGCAGCGGGAGTGTCTCGGAATGAGCAGTTCTTC. This sequence encodes CASSEAAGVSRNEQFF.

The rearrangement uses TRBV27 and TRBJ2-5; D is possibly TRBD1 (6 bases). This CDR3 region has 14 residues. Per the germline V gene, CDR1 is MNHEY and CDR2 is SMNVEV (reference sequence). V was pared by 6 bases and J by 3 bases, with 14 bases between. The CDR3 coding sequence is TGTGCCAGCAGCCCTCTCCGACAGGAAGAGACCCAGTACTTC. This codes for CASSPLRQEETQYF.

V and J are TRBV18 and TRBJ2-3; possibly TRBD1 for D (5 bases). There are 14 residues in the CDR3. The germline V gene has CDR1 KGHSH and CDR2 LQKENI. The ends were cut back, 4 bases at V and 4 bases at J, with 12 bases in the middle. As DNA, the CDR3 is TGTGCCAGCTCACGGGCAGGGTCCCCAGATACGCAGTATTTT. This translates into CASSRAGSPDTQYF.

A single count supports this clone. The V call is TRBV7-6, the J call TRBJ2-1; D is undetermined. Germline V gives CDR1 SGHVS, CDR2 FNYEAQ. The CDR3 is 12 amino acids. With 2 bases removed from V and 7 bases from J, the gap between germline ends came to 6 bases. The CDR3 loop is CASSLNSNEQFF. For the CDR3, the DNA is TGTGCCAGCAGCTTAAATTCGAATGAGCAGTTCTTC. Variable domain in full (rest from reference TRBV7-6 and TRBJ2-1): GAGVSQSPRYKVTKRGQDVALRCDPISGHVSLYWYRQALGQGPEFLTYFNYEAQQDKSGLPNDRFSAERPEGSISTLTIQRTEQRDSAMYRCASSLNSNEQFFGPGTRLTVL.

This clone was picked up one time. The genes are TRBV11-3 and TRBJ2-7, with 9 bases identical to TRBD1. Germline V gives CDR1 SGHNT, CDR2 YENEEA. V lost 5 bases and J lost 5; bases outside the gene matches: 7. The CDR3 is 14 amino acids. The CDR3 is CASSKAGTGHEQYF. CDR3 DNA sequence: TGTGCCAGCAGCAAGGCCGGGACAGGGCACGAGCAGTACTTC. Filled out from reference TRBV11-3 and TRBJ2-7, the complete variable domain reads EAGVVQSPRYKIIEKKQPVAFWCNPISGHNTLYWYLQNLGQGPELLIRYENEEAVDDSQLPKDRFSAERLKGVDSTLKIQPAELGDSAVYLCASSKAGTGHEQYFGPGTRLTVT.

The chain couples TRBV5-8 to TRBJ1-1; 10 nucleotides match TRBD1. CDR1 SGHTS and CDR2 YDEGEE come from the germline V gene. Trimming removed 2 bases from V and 1 base from J; junction bases left unmatched: 2. The CDR3 loop spans 15 amino acids. CDR3: CASSFGDRGNTEAFF. The CDR3 coding sequence is TGTGCCAGCAGCTTCGGGGACAGGGGGAACACTGAAGCTTTCTTT.

In this sample, this clone turned up a few times. V gene TRBV18 combines with J gene TRBJ2-1; D is possibly TRBD2 (5 bases). Germline V gene data show CDR1 as KGHSH and CDR2 as LQKENI. The CDR3 spans 13 residues. The V end lost 2 bases, the J end lost 5 bases, and 7 bases lay between the germline ends. The CDR3 loop is CASSPVGDNEQFF. For the CDR3, the DNA is TGTGCCAGCTCACCAGTGGGAGACAATGAGCAGTTCTTC.

The CDR3 bases are TGTGCCAGCAGCCCGGAGCGAACCACCGGGGAGCTGTTTTTT. This encodes CASSPERTTGELFF. This chain uses TRBV3-1 (or the pseudogene TRBV3-2) with TRBJ2-2; D is undetermined. Germline-derived CDR1 and CDR2 are LGHDT and YNNKEL (reference sequence). There are 14 residues in the CDR3. Trimming shortened V by 4 bases and J by 4 bases, and 10 bases separated the two germline ends.